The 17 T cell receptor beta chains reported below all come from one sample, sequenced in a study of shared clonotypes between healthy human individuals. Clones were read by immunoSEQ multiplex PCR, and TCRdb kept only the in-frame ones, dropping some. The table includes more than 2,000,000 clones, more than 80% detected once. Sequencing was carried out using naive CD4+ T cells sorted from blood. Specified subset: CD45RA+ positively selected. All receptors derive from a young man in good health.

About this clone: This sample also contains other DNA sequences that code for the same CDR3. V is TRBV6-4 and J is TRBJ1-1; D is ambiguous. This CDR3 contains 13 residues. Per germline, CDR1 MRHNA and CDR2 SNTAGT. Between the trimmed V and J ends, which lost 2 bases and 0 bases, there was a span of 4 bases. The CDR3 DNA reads TGTGCCAGCAGTGACAGGGTGAACACTGAAGCTTTCTTT. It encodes CASSDRVNTEAFF.

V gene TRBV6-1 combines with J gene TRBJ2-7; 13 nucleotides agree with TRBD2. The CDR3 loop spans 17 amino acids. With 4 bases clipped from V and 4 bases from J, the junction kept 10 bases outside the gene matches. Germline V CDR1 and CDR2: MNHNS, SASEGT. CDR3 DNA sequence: TGTGCCAGCAGTGCGTCCGGGACTAGCGGGGCTAGTTACGAGCAGTACTTC. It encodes CASSASGTSGASYEQYF.

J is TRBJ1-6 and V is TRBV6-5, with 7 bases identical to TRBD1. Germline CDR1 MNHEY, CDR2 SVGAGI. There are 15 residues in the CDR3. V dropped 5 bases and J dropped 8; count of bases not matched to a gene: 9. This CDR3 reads CASSGVAGGHSPLHF. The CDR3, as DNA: TGTGCCAGCAGTGGCGTGGCAGGGGGTCATTCACCCCTCCACTTT.

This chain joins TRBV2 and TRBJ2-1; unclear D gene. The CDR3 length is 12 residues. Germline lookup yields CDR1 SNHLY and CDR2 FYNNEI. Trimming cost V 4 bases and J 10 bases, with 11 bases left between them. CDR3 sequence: CASSVGTQEQFF. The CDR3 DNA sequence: TGTGCCAGCAGTGTTGGAACGCAGGAGCAGTTCTTC. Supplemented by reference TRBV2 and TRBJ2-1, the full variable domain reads EPEVTQTPSHQVTQMGQEVILRCVPISNHLYFYWYRQILGQKVEFLVSFYNNEISEKSEIFDDQFSVERPDGSNFTLKIRSTKLEDSAMYFCASSVGTQEQFFGPGTRLTVL.

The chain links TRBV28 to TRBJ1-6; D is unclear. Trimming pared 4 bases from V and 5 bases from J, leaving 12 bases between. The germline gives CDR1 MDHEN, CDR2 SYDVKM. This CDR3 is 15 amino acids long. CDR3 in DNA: TGTGCCAGCAGTTCCTCATCGGGGAATAATTCACCCCTCCACTTT. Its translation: CASSSSSGNNSPLHF. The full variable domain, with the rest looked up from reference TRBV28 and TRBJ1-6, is DVKVTQSSRYLVKRTGEKVFLECVQDMDHENMFWYRQDPGLGLRLIYFSYDVKMKEKGDIPEGYSVSREKKERFSLILESASTNQTSMYLCASSSSSGNNSPLHFGNGTRLTVT.

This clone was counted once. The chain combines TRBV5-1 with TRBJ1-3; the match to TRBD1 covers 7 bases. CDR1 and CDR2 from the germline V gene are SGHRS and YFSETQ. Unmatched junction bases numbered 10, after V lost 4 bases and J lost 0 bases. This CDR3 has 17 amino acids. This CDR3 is CASSGQQGSSSGNTIYF. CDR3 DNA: TGCGCCAGCAGCGGCCAACAGGGGTCCTCCTCTGGAAACACCATATATTTT.

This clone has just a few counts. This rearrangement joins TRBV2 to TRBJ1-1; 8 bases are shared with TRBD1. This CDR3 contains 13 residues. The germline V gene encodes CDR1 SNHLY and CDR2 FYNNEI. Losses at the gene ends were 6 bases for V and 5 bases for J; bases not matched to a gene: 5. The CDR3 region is CASRQGVGTEAFF. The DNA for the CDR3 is TGTGCCAGCAGACAGGGGGTTGGAACTGAAGCTTTCTTT.

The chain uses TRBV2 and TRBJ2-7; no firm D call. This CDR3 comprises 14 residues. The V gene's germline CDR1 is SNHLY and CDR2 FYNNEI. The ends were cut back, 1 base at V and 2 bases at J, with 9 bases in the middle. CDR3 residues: CASSEDITTYEQYF. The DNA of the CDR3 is TGTGCCAGCAGTGAAGACATAACCACCTACGAGCAGTACTTC.

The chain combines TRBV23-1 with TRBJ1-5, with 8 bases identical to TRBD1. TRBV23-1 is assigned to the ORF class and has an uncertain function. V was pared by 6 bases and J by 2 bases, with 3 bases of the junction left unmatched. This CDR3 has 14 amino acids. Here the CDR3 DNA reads TGCGCCAGCAGACCGACAGGGGGCAATCAGCCCCAGCATTTT. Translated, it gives CASRPTGGNQPQHF.

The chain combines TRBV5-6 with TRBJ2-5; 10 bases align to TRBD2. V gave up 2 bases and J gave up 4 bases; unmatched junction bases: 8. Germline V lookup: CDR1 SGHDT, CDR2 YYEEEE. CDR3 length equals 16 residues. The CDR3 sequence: CASSLRSGGAGETQYF. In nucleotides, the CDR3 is TGTGCCAGCAGCTTACGAAGCGGGGGGGCCGGAGAGACCCAGTACTTC.

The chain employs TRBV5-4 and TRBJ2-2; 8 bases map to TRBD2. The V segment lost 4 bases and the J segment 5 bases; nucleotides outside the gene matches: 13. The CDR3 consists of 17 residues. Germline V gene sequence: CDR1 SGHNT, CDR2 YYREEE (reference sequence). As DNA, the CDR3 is TGTGCCAGCAGCCCGCCTTTTTCAGCGGGGGCAACCGGGGAGCTGTTTTTT. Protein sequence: CASSPPFSAGATGELFF.

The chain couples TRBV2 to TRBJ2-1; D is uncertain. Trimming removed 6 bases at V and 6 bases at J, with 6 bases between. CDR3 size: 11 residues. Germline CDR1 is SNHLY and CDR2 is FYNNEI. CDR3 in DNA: TGTGCCAGCAGGGCCGCCAATGAGCAGTTCTTC. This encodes CASRAANEQFF.

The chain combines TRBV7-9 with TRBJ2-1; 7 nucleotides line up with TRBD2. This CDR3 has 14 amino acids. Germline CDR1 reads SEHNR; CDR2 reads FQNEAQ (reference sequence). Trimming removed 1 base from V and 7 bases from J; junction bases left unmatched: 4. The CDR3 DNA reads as TGTGCCAGCAGCTTAGGACTAGCTAGGAATGAGCAGTTCTTC. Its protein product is CASSLGLARNEQFF. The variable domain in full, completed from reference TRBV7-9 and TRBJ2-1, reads DTGVSQNPRHKITKRGQNVTFRCDPISEHNRLYWYRQTLGQGPEFLTYFQNEAQLEKSRLLSDRFSAERPKGSFSTLEIQRTEQGDSAMYLCASSLGLARNEQFFGPGTRLTVL.

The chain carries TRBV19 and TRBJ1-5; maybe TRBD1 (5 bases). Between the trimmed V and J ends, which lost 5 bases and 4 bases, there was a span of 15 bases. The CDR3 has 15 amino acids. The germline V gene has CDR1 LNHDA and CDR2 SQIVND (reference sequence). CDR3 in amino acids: CASSPGDGPNQPQHF. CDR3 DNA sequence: TGTGCCAGTAGTCCCGGGGACGGACCAAATCAGCCCCAGCATTTT.

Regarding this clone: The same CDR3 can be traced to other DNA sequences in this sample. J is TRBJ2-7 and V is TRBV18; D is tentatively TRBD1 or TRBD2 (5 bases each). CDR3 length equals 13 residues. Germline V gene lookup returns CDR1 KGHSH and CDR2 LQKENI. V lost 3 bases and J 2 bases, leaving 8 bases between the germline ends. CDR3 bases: TGTGCCAGCTCACCGTGGGGGACCTACGAGCAGTACTTC. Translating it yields CASSPWGTYEQYF. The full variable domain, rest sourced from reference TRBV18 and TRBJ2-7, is NAGVMQNPRHLVRRRGQEARLRCSPMKGHSHVYWYRQLPEEGLKFMVYLQKENIIDESGMPKERFSAEFPKEGPSILRIQQVVRGDSAAYFCASSPWGTYEQYFGPGTRLTVT.

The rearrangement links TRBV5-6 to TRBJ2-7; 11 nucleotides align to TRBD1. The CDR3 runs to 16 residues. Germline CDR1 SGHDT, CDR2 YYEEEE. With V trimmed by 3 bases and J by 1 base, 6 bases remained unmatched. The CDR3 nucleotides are TGTGCCAGCAGCTACGGACAGGGGGCGGTTTCCTACGAGCAGTACTTC. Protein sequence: CASSYGQGAVSYEQYF.

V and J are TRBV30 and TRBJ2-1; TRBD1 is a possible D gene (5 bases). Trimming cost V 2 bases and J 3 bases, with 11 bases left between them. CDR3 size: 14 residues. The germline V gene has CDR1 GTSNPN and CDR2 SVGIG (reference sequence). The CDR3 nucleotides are TGTGCCTGGAGTCTTAACAGGATCTACAATGAGCAGTTCTTC. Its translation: CAWSLNRIYNEQFF.